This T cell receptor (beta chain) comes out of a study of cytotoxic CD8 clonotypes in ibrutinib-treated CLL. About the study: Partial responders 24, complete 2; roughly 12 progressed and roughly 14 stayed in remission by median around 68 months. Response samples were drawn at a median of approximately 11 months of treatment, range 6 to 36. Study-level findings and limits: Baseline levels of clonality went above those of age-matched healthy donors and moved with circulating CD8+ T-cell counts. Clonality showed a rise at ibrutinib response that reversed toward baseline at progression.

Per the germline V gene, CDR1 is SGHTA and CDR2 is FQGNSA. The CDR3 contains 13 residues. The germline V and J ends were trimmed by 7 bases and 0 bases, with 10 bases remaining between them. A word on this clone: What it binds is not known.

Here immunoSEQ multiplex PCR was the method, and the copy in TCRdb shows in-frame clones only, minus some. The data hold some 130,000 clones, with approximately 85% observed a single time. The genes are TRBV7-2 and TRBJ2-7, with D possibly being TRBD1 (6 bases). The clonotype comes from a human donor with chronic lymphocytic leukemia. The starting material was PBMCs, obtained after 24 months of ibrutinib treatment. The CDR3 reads CASTIGGSYEQYF. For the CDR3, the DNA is TGTGCCAGCACTATAGGGGGCTCCTACGAGCAGTACTTC. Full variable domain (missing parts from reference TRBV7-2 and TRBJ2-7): GAGVSQSPSNKVTEKGKDVELRCDPISGHTALYWYRQSLGQGLEFLIYFQGNSAPDKSGLPSDRFSAERTGGSVSTLTIQRTQQEDSAVYLCASTIGGSYEQYFGPGTRLTVT.